A single sample gave rise to the 19 T cell receptor beta chains below, sequenced in a study of cytomegalovirus exposure and HLA in healthy donors. Primers for the PCR totalled 60 Vbeta and 13 Jbeta. The assay was immunoSEQ multiplex PCR, and TCRdb's table has in-frame clones only and misses some. The sample consists of some 110,000 clones, 74% of them appearing once. Input material: PBMCs. The receptors were gathered from a woman between 50 and 59 years old in good health and CMV-seropositive.

This clone was picked up one time. The V call is TRBV2, the J call TRBJ2-2; D not resolved. Trimming cost V 6 bases and J 3 bases, with 11 bases left between them. Germline CDR1 is SNHLY and CDR2 is FYNNEI. The CDR3 is 14 residues long. The CDR3, as DNA: TGTGCCAGCAGCGGGTCGGAAGACACCGGGGAGCTGTTTTTT. The encoded protein is CASSGSEDTGELFF.

As DNA, the CDR3 is TGTGCCAGCAGCGCGACGGCCCATGGTGGGGCTCAGTACTATGGCTACACCTTC. This codes for CASSATAHGGAQYYGYTF. V and J are TRBV9 and TRBJ1-2; D may be TRBD1 (5 bases). Germline lookup yields CDR1 SGDLS and CDR2 YYNGEE. There are 18 residues in the CDR3. The V end was cut by 3 bases, the J end by 3 bases, with 24 bases between.

This chain links TRBV18 with TRBJ2-7; no clear D. Germline values: CDR1 KGHSH, CDR2 LQKENI. V lost 0 bases to trimming and J lost 3 bases, with 6 bases between them. The CDR3 covers 13 residues. This chain's CDR3 is CASSPPVSYEQYF. In DNA form, the CDR3 reads TGTGCCAGCTCACCACCGGTGAGCTACGAGCAGTACTTC.

This clone came up a few times. The chain combines TRBV27 with TRBJ2-3; D remains unclear. V dropped 6 bases and J dropped 2 bases, with 9 bases sitting between them. The CDR3 runs 13 residues. The V gene's germline CDR1 is MNHEY and CDR2 SMNVEV (reference sequence). CDR3 in DNA: TGTGCCAGCAGCCAGGCACACACAGATACGCAGTATTTT. This codes for CASSQAHTDTQYF.

This clone appeared a single time. The chain has TRBV18 and TRBJ2-7, with 8 positions matching TRBD1. The trim removed 0 bases at V and 3 bases at J, leaving 19 bases unmatched. The germline V gene encodes CDR1 KGHSH and CDR2 LQKENI. CDR3 length: 20 amino acids. CDR3 amino acids: CASSPPLSGGPIFRFYEQYF. The CDR3 DNA reads as TGTGCCAGCTCACCACCTCTGTCAGGGGGCCCCATTTTTAGGTTCTACGAGCAGTACTTC. Complete variable domain (other parts from reference TRBV18 and TRBJ2-7): NAGVMQNPRHLVRRRGQEARLRCSPMKGHSHVYWYRQLPEEGLKFMVYLQKENIIDESGMPKERFSAEFPKEGPSILRIQQVVRGDSAAYFCASSPPLSGGPIFRFYEQYFGPGTRLTVT.

The chain couples TRBV4-1 to TRBJ1-5, with 7 positions matching TRBD1. This CDR3 is 15 amino acids long. Germline CDR1 MGHRA, CDR2 YSYEKL. V shed 1 base and J 3 bases; nucleotides not matched to a gene: 3. The CDR3 coding sequence is TGCGCCAGCAGCCAAGTGGGACAGTACAATCAGCCCCAGCATTTT. Protein product: CASSQVGQYNQPQHF.

The chain uses TRBV2 and TRBJ2-6, with D perhaps TRBD1 (5 bases). V lost 9 bases, J lost 1 base, and 13 bases lay in between. Germline V gene data show CDR1 as SNHLY and CDR2 as FYNNEI. The CDR3 length is 15 residues. The CDR3 reads CARDKDVSGANVLTF. The CDR3 bases are TGTGCCAGGGACAAGGATGTGTCTGGGGCCAACGTCCTGACTTTC. The full variable domain, with the rest looked up from reference TRBV2 and TRBJ2-6, is EPEVTQTPSHQVTQMGQEVILRCVPISNHLYFYWYRQILGQKVEFLVSFYNNEISEKSEIFDDQFSVERPDGSNFTLKIRSTKLEDSAMYFCARDKDVSGANVLTFGAGSRLTVL.

The V and J genes are TRBV2 and TRBJ1-1; D remains unclear. The CDR3 covers 14 residues. Deletions cut 3 bases from V and 1 base from J, with 9 bases between. Germline V gene sequence: CDR1 SNHLY, CDR2 FYNNEI. The CDR3 nucleotides read TGTGCCAGCAGTGATGAGGTGGGGAACACTGAAGCTTTCTTT. Amino acid sequence: CASSDEVGNTEAFF.

This clone has only a few counts. This chain connects TRBV6-1 to TRBJ1-3; D not certain. Trimming cost V 10 bases and J 7 bases, with 17 bases left between them. Germline V gives CDR1 MNHNS, CDR2 SASEGT. CDR3 size: 13 residues. In nucleotides, the CDR3 is TGTGCCACATCCGCGATCCCATCGAACACCATATATTTT. Amino acids: CATSAIPSNTIYF.

This clone was detected a few times. The V and J genes are TRBV25-1 and TRBJ2-2; possibly TRBD1 for D (5 bases). The germline gives CDR1 MGHDK, CDR2 SYGVNS. This CDR3 has 14 residues. Deletions cut 5 bases from V and 4 bases from J, with 11 bases between. The CDR3 is CASSPRTTTGELFF. For the CDR3, the DNA is TGTGCCAGCAGTCCTCGGACAACCACCGGGGAGCTGTTTTTT.

The chain uses TRBV20-1 and TRBJ1-1; the D is unclear. The CDR3 has 11 residues. Germline V gives CDR1 DFQATT, CDR2 SNEGSKA (reference sequence). Between the trimmed V and J ends, which lost 3 bases and 2 bases, there was a span of 4 bases. This CDR3 reads CSASLNTEAFF. The CDR3 coding sequence is TGCAGTGCTAGCTTAAACACTGAAGCTTTCTTT.

The chain links TRBV29-1 to TRBJ2-5; 11 nucleotides agree with TRBD1. Gene TRBJ2-7 matches the end of the DNA better, so the J call may be wrong. The germline V gene has CDR1 SQVTM and CDR2 ANQGSEA. This CDR3 comprises 14 residues. DNA for the CDR3: TGCAGCGCCCTATCCGGGACAGGGGGCTACGAGCAGTACTTC. Residues: CSALSGTGGYEQYF.

The chain employs TRBV10-3 and TRBJ2-7, with a tentative D call TRBD1 (5 bases). CDR3 size: 12 residues. Germline CDR1 is ENHRY and CDR2 is SYGVKD. Trimming stripped 4 bases from V and 5 bases from J, with 9 bases between. This CDR3 is CAISGGTDEQYF. CDR3 coding DNA: TGTGCCATCAGTGGGGGCACGGACGAGCAGTACTTC.

V and J are TRBV5-1 and TRBJ2-2, with TRBD2 matching over 9 bases. The CDR3 has 15 amino acids. Looked up from germline, CDR1 is SGHRS and CDR2 is YFSETQ. With V trimmed by 6 bases and J by 7 bases, 10 bases remained unmatched. Here the CDR3 reads CASKEVAGDLGELFF. DNA for the CDR3: TGCGCCAGCAAGGAGGTAGCGGGGGATCTCGGGGAGCTGTTTTTT.

This rearrangement joins TRBV6-5 to TRBJ2-1; D is unclear. The CDR3 is 15 amino acids. The germline gives CDR1 MNHEY, CDR2 SVGAGI. The ends were cut back, 0 bases at V and 0 bases at J, with 6 bases in the middle. CDR3 DNA: TGTGCCAGCAGTTACTCCTCCAGCTCCTACAATGAGCAGTTCTTC. It yields the protein CASSYSSSSYNEQFF.

The J gene is TRBJ2-3, the V gene TRBV7-2; 9 nucleotides line up with TRBD2. There are 17 residues in the CDR3. The V gene end was trimmed by 5 bases and the J gene end by 2 bases; junction bases not matched to a gene: 11. Germline V lookup: CDR1 SGHTA, CDR2 FQGNSA. The CDR3 coding sequence is TGTGCCAGCAGCGCAGACTTAGCGGGGGACTTCACAGATACGCAGTATTTT. It encodes CASSADLAGDFTDTQYF. Drawing the rest from reference TRBV7-2 and TRBJ2-3, the complete variable domain is GAGVSQSPSNKVTEKGKDVELRCDPISGHTALYWYRQSLGQGLEFLIYFQGNSAPDKSGLPSDRFSAERTGGSVSTLTIQRTQQEDSAVYLCASSADLAGDFTDTQYFGPGTRLTVL.

This clone was found a few times. V and J are TRBV6-5 and TRBJ2-7, with 10 bases identical to TRBD2. Germline loops: CDR1 MNHEY, CDR2 SVGAGI. V shed 7 bases, J shed 4 bases, and the junction held 10 bases outside the gene matches. The CDR3 sequence is 15 residues long. This chain's CDR3 is CASTNGGSGGYEQYF. CDR3 nucleotide sequence: TGTGCCAGCACCAACGGGGGTAGCGGGGGGTACGAGCAGTACTTC.

The chain employs TRBV19 and TRBJ2-5, with 9 bases identical to TRBD1. This CDR3 is 15 amino acids long. Looked up from germline, CDR1 is LNHDA and CDR2 is SQIVND (reference sequence). The J segment lost 5 bases and the V segment lost 3 bases, leaving 7 bases of the junction unmatched. CDR3 region: CASSMTQGARETQYF. In DNA, the CDR3 is TGTGCCAGTAGTATGACACAGGGGGCGCGTGAGACCCAGTACTTC.

This chain uses TRBV7-9 with TRBJ1-4, with TRBD1 identical over 7 bases. The CDR3 consists of 15 residues. The germline gives CDR1 SEHNR, CDR2 FQNEAQ (reference sequence). The trim removed 5 bases at V and 5 bases at J, leaving 8 bases unmatched. The CDR3 DNA follows: TGTGCCAGCAGCCAAAACAGGGGCCCAAATGAAAAACTGTTTTTT. Protein: CASSQNRGPNEKLFF.